The sequence of this T cell receptor (beta chain) was determined in a study of early T cells in non-severe SARS-CoV-2 infection. The sample holds many counts of this clonotype. Individual cDNA molecules received unique molecular identifiers. Each CDR3 protein is one row after TCRdb ran MiXCR on the 5' RACE reads. The profile shows approximately 47,000 distinct CDR3 sequences, around 10% of them singletons. The CDR3 has 14 residues. Germline V gene data show CDR1 as SNHLY and CDR2 as FYNNEI. Trimming cost V 0 bases and J 14 bases, with 17 bases left between them. The chain has TRBV2 and TRBJ2-1; D uncertain. The receptor's source is an adult who was a healthcare worker with PCR-confirmed SARS-CoV-2 infection or an uninfected control (not recorded which). The sequences come from whole blood, collected at baseline. For the CDR3, the DNA is TGTGCCAGCAGTGAAGCTTCTGGGTCCCCCCGGGAGTTCTTC. Its translation: CASSEASGSPREFF.